This T cell receptor (beta chain) comes out of a study of T-cell reconstitution after alpha-beta-depleted transplantation in children. Overall study results and limits: Reports say that about two months after transplant, the alpha-beta T cells came out of several hundred graft clones that had expanded. From newly produced T cells came most of the T-cell counts and diversity one year after transplant. Surviving recipient T cells and intrathymic progenitors accounted for some patients' high TCRbeta diversity at day 60.

CDR1 is MDHEN, CDR2 SYDVKM, per germline. The CDR3 runs 17 residues. Between the trimmed V and J ends, which lost 2 bases and 8 bases, there was a span of 24 bases. Preparation of the TCRbeta library involved a method that used unique molecular identifiers. TCRdb independently ran MiXCR on the PCR reads; one entry per CDR3 protein. The data show about 300,000 distinct CDR3 sequences, nearly 8% seen once. This clonotype has a handful of counts. Its antigen is undetermined. The receptor was derived from a female patient between 2 and 15 years old who had a stem cell transplant for Fanconi anemia, so the T cells may come from the graft donor. The starting material was peripheral blood, obtained 360 days after TCRalphabeta/CD19-depleted stem cell transplant. V gene TRBV28 combines with J gene TRBJ1-2; TRBD1 is a possible D gene (6 bases). The chain's CDR3 is CASSLRWKDRSKGGYTF. The CDR3 DNA sequence: TGTGCCAGCAGTTTACGGTGGAAGGACAGATCGAAGGGAGGCTACACCTTC.